These T cell receptor beta chains were read from a single sample in a study of blood T cell repertoires in COVID-19. Profiling relied on immunoSEQ multiplex PCR, and the TCRdb table lists in-frame clones only, not all of them. Among about 400,000 clones listed, 70% to 90% were seen once. The specimen was peripheral blood. These TCRs come from a human donor in a cohort sampled during active COVID-19. Each CDR3 is given without its conserved first and last residue. D genes are given only for firm matches.

D gene	CDR3 length	V gene	J gene	CDR3 protein
-	12	TRBV7-2	TRBJ2-5	ASSNYQGSETQY
-	12	TRBV4-1	TRBJ1-4	ASSFGTGDEKLF
-	13	TRBV5-1	TRBJ2-5	ASSLAGASVETQY
-	13	TRBV27	TRBJ2-1	ASSFELATHNEQF
-	13	TRBV6-5	TRBJ1-2	ASSYSEGTNYGYT
TRBD2	12	TRBV2	TRBJ2-3	ASRGLAGEDTQY
-	12	TRBV19	TRBJ2-5	ASSIAGGEETQY
-	10	TRBV30	TRBJ2-7	AWSGTIYEQY
-	11	TRBV27	TRBJ2-2	ASSFGVTGELF
TRBD2	14	TRBV20-1	TRBJ2-3	SASVGLAGATDTQY
-	11	TRBV11-3	TRBJ2-5	ASSFGERETQY
-	11	TRBV9	TRBJ1-1	ASSVGFDTEAF
-	11	TRBV2	TRBJ1-6	ASSDSGRSPLH
TRBD2	16	TRBV19	TRBJ2-5	ATKWTSGDEGVQETQY
TRBD1	14	TRBV28	TRBJ1-5	ASSSGDRGFIQPQH
-	8	TRBV20-1	TRBJ2-5	SALLRTQY
-	13	TRBV15	TRBJ1-4	ATSREGPRNEKLF
-	14	TRBV4-2	TRBJ2-2	ASSQDGDRSTGELF
-	16	TRBV7-6	TRBJ1-3	ASSSPWGRLTSGNTIY
-	12	TRBV9	TRBJ2-2	ASSVDLAVRELF
-	10	TRBV6-5	TRBJ2-5	ATRPGVETQY
-	13	TRBV28	TRBJ2-7	ASSPTPGTPYEQY
-	10	TRBV6-5	TRBJ1-4	ASADAGEKLF
TRBD2	12	TRBV5-1	TRBJ2-7	ASSTLAGAYEQY
TRBD1	12	TRBV6-5	TRBJ1-6	ASSRGGGNSPLH
-	12	TRBV14	TRBJ2-3	ASSQVTVAGTQY
TRBD1	11	TRBV6-6	TRBJ2-5	ASSRDRGETQY